The 25 T cell receptor beta chains in this list originate from one sample, sequenced in a study of blood T cell repertoires in COVID-19. Produced via immunoSEQ multiplex PCR; TCRdb's table is partial and in-frame only. The table has approximately 120,000 clones, more than 85% seen once. The specimen sequenced was peripheral blood. The origin of the receptors is a man between 45 and 60 years old with COVID-19, enrolled during active disease.

V gene TRBV5-8 combines with J gene TRBJ1-1; D is possibly TRBD1 (5 bases). Germline loops: CDR1 SGHTS, CDR2 YDEGEE. This CDR3 spans 16 amino acids. V dropped 4 bases and J dropped 1 base, with 17 bases sitting between them. DNA of the CDR3: TGTGCCAGCAGCCCCGTCTCCGACAGCCAGAACACTGAAGCTTTCTTT. Translation gives CASSPVSDSQNTEAFF.

In DNA form, the CDR3 reads TGTGCCAGCAGCTTAGCTAGCGGGGAGACCCAGTACTTC. Protein: CASSLASGETQYF. The chain recombines TRBV7-2 with TRBJ2-5; the match to TRBD2 covers 7 bases. The CDR3 runs 13 residues. V gave up 0 bases and J gave up 5 bases; unmatched junction bases: 0. Germline CDR1 and CDR2: SGHTA and FQGNSA.

The chain joins TRBV19 to TRBJ1-1; D is unresolved. Per the germline V gene, CDR1 is LNHDA and CDR2 is SQIVND (reference sequence). The CDR3 runs 13 residues. Trimming pared 4 bases from V and 0 bases from J, leaving 6 bases between. The CDR3 nucleotides read TGTGCCAGTAGTACCAGGATGAACACTGAAGCTTTCTTT. Translation: CASSTRMNTEAFF.

J is TRBJ1-3 and V is TRBV19, with 10 bases lining up with TRBD1. The germline CDR1 and CDR2 sequences are LNHDA and SQIVND (reference sequence). The CDR3 has 14 residues. In nucleotides, the CDR3 is TGTGCATCGCGGACAGGGGGCTCTGGAAACACCATATATTTT. Translated, it gives CASRTGGSGNTIYF.

V usage is TRBV4-3 and J usage is TRBJ2-2; no definite D call. The CDR3 extends over 17 amino acids. Germline V CDR1 and CDR2: LGHNA, YSLEER. V was cut by 0 bases and J by 2 bases, with 13 bases left in between. CDR3 loop: CASSQERGASNTGELFF. CDR3 nucleotides: TGCGCCAGCAGCCAAGAGCGAGGAGCCTCAAACACCGGGGAGCTGTTTTTT.

The genes are TRBV7-2 and TRBJ2-7; D may be TRBD2 (5 bases). The CDR3 loop spans 14 amino acids. The germline CDR1 and CDR2 sequences are SGHTA and FQGNSA. V lost 4 bases and J lost 6, with 16 bases in between. The CDR3, as DNA: TGTGCCAGCAGCTATAGCGTTCCCATGGGCGAGCAGTACTTC. Its protein is CASSYSVPMGEQYF.

The chain is built from TRBV4-1 and TRBJ2-3; a weak D match, TRBD1 (7 bases). The V gene's germline CDR1 is MGHRA and CDR2 YSYEKL. The CDR3 is made up of 16 amino acids. The ends were cut back, 1 base at V and 6 bases at J, with 17 bases in the middle. The CDR3 region has the DNA TGCGCCAGCAGCCAAGCCCGACAGGGAGGTATCGATACGCAGTATTTT. It codes for CASSQARQGGIDTQYF.

The chain recombines TRBV3-1 (or the pseudogene TRBV3-2) with TRBJ1-6, with TRBD1 as a possible D gene (6 bases). The V gene lost 1 base and the J gene lost 3 bases, with 13 bases spanning the gap. The CDR3 runs to 17 residues. Per the germline V gene, CDR1 is LGHDT and CDR2 is YNNKEL (reference sequence). The CDR3 region has the DNA TGTGCCAGCAGCCAAGTGACAGGTGACCTCTATAATTCACCCCTCCACTTT. Translation: CASSQVTGDLYNSPLHF.

This chain joins TRBV30 and TRBJ2-1; 7 bases are shared with TRBD2. V was pared by 2 bases and J by 0 bases, with 13 bases of the junction left unmatched. This CDR3 contains 18 residues. Germline values: CDR1 GTSNPN, CDR2 SVGIG (reference sequence). CDR3 DNA: TGTGCCTGGAGTACAACCCGATCTAGCGGAAGCTCCTACAATGAGCAGTTCTTC. Amino acids: CAWSTTRSSGSSYNEQFF.

The chain has TRBV9 and TRBJ2-1, with 7 nucleotides matching TRBD2. Germline CDR1 SGDLS, CDR2 YYNGEE. The V and J ends lost 2 bases and 3 bases, in that order; junction bases with no gene match: 2. This CDR3 has 14 residues. CDR3 bases: TGTGCCAGCAGCGTCGCGGGAGTCTACAATGAGCAGTTCTTC. Protein sequence: CASSVAGVYNEQFF.

The chain has TRBV28 and TRBJ2-7; D possibly corresponds to TRBD1 (6 bases). The length of the CDR3 is 13 residues. Germline V gives CDR1 MDHEN, CDR2 SYDVKM. The germline V and J ends were trimmed by 0 bases and 3 bases, with 6 bases remaining between them. The CDR3 bases are TGTGCCAGCAGTTTATGGGACAGCTACGAGCAGTACTTC. This translates into CASSLWDSYEQYF.

The chain has TRBV5-1 and TRBJ1-6, with a possible D match to TRBD1 (5 bases). CDR1 is SGHRS and CDR2 is YFSETQ in the germline V gene. V was clipped by 0 bases and J by 8 bases, with 9 bases between them. The CDR3 extends over 14 amino acids. CDR3 residues: CASSLEGVDSPLHF. CDR3 nucleotides: TGCGCCAGCAGCTTGGAAGGGGTTGATTCACCCCTCCACTTT.

The V call is TRBV19, the J call TRBJ2-7, with 12 bases aligning to TRBD2. The CDR3 runs to 17 residues. The V segment lost 2 bases and the J segment 1 base; nucleotides outside the gene matches: 6. Germline V lookup: CDR1 LNHDA, CDR2 SQIVND (reference sequence). As DNA, the CDR3 is TGTGCCAGTAGTATACGGGGCGGACTAGCGGGATCCTACGAGCAGTACTTC. Amino acid sequence: CASSIRGGLAGSYEQYF.

The chain's CDR3 is CAISRLAGTQETQYF. The CDR3 DNA reads TGTGCCATCAGCCGACTAGCGGGAACCCAAGAGACCCAGTACTTC. This chain uses TRBV10-3 with TRBJ2-5; the match to TRBD2 covers 11 bases. Germline-derived CDR1 and CDR2 are ENHRY and SYGVKD. With V trimmed by 6 bases and J by 1 base, 4 bases remained unmatched. There are 15 residues in the CDR3.

J is TRBJ2-5 and V is TRBV30, with TRBD2 as a possible D gene (6 bases). V lost 1 base and J 4 bases, leaving 16 bases between the germline ends. The germline CDR1 and CDR2 sequences are GTSNPN and SVGIG (reference sequence). The CDR3 has 15 residues. This CDR3 reads CAWSDRRVVRETQYF. CDR3 DNA: TGTGCCTGGAGTGATCGGAGGGTAGTAAGAGAGACCCAGTACTTC.

The chain has TRBV19 and TRBJ1-2, with 10 bases aligning to TRBD1. With 5 bases clipped from V and 2 bases from J, the junction kept 5 bases outside the gene matches. CDR3 length equals 15 residues. The germline gives CDR1 LNHDA, CDR2 SQIVND (reference sequence). In DNA form, the CDR3 reads TGTGCCAGTAGTGATCCGGGACAGGGGAACTATGGCTACACCTTC. Translation gives CASSDPGQGNYGYTF.

The table lists this clone with a few counts. V is TRBV7-2 and J is TRBJ1-5, with 11 bases aligning to TRBD1. With 5 bases clipped from V and 6 bases from J, the junction kept 3 bases outside the gene matches. This CDR3 has 14 amino acids. CDR1 SGHTA and CDR2 FQGNSA come from the germline V gene. CDR3: CASSPGQGVQPQHF. The CDR3 bases are TGTGCCAGCAGCCCGGGACAGGGGGTTCAGCCCCAGCATTTT.

The rearrangement joins TRBV6-5 to TRBJ2-7; maybe TRBD2 (5 bases). This CDR3 has 13 amino acids. V lost 3 bases and J 2 bases, leaving 8 bases between the germline ends. Germline CDR1 and CDR2: MNHEY and SVGAGI. The CDR3 loop reads CASSYGSPYEQYF. CDR3 bases: TGTGCCAGCAGTTATGGGAGCCCCTACGAGCAGTACTTC.

This clone was observed a single time. V usage is TRBV19 and J usage is TRBJ1-5, with 9 bases identical to TRBD1. CDR3 size: 16 residues. The germline V gene has CDR1 LNHDA and CDR2 SQIVND (reference sequence). The V and J ends lost 5 bases and 0 bases, in that order; junction bases with no gene match: 5. Written as DNA, the CDR3 is TGTGCCAGTAGTGACAGGGGGGTGGATAGCAATCAGCCCCAGCATTTT. This codes for CASSDRGVDSNQPQHF.

This clone appeared once. The chain is built from TRBV29-1 and TRBJ1-1; possibly TRBD1 for D (6 bases). Looked up from germline, CDR1 is SQVTM and CDR2 is ANQGSEA. The V and J ends lost 7 bases and 3 bases respectively, with 12 bases between them. The CDR3 runs to 12 residues. The CDR3 DNA reads TGCAGCGGGGGAGAGGGGGACACTGAAGCTTTCTTT. It translates to CSGGEGDTEAFF.

A few counts support this clone. The chain combines TRBV30 with TRBJ1-3; D may be TRBD1 (5 bases). The CDR3 contains 13 residues. Trimming took 8 bases from V and 0 from J, leaving 11 bases between them. Looked up from germline, CDR1 is GTSNPN and CDR2 is SVGIG (reference sequence). Here the CDR3 DNA reads TGTGCCAGGGGAGGGCTCTCTGGAAACACCATATATTTT. It specifies CARGGLSGNTIYF. Variable domain in full (rest from reference TRBV30 and TRBJ1-3): SQTIHQWPATLVQPVGSPLSLECTVEGTSNPNLYWYRQAAGRGLQLLFYSVGIGQISSEVPQNLSASRPQDRQFILSSKKLLLSDSGFYLCARGGLSGNTIYFGEGSWLTVV.

The chain combines TRBV29-1 with TRBJ1-2; a weak D match, TRBD1 (6 bases). V shed 8 bases and J shed 7 bases, with 23 bases lying between them. The CDR3 is made up of 14 amino acids. CDR1 and CDR2 from the germline V gene are SQVTM and ANQGSEA. The CDR3 nucleotides read TGCAGCACCTCCCGGGGAGGGGGATCAGGTGGCTACACCTTC. As protein: CSTSRGGGSGGYTF.

J is TRBJ2-3 and V is TRBV5-1, with 9 positions matching TRBD2. CDR3 length: 19 residues. Losses at the gene ends were 4 bases for V and 0 bases for J; bases not matched to a gene: 15. Per the germline V gene, CDR1 is SGHRS and CDR2 is YFSETQ. For the CDR3, the DNA is TGCGCCAGCAGCCGTAGCGGGAGTAAGGGAGTCGGAAGCACAGATACGCAGTATTTT. This sequence encodes CASSRSGSKGVGSTDTQYF.

This clone appeared a single time. The V call is TRBV14, the J call TRBJ2-3; D call uncertain. V was clipped by 6 bases and J by 0 bases, with 4 bases between them. The V gene's germline CDR1 is SGHDN and CDR2 FVKESK. The CDR3 spans 12 residues. The CDR3 coding sequence is TGTGCCAGCAGTCTTAGCACAGATACGCAGTATTTT. Translation gives CASSLSTDTQYF. Together with reference TRBV14 and TRBJ2-3, the CDR3 gives the full variable domain: EAGVTQFPSHSVIEKGQTVTLRCDPISGHDNLYWYRRVMGKEIKFLLHFVKESKQDESGMPNNRFLAERTGGTYSTLKVQPAELEDSGVYFCASSLSTDTQYFGPGTRLTVL.

V and J are TRBV4-1 and TRBJ2-1; possible D gene TRBD2, 6 bases. Germline V gene data show CDR1 as MGHRA and CDR2 as YSYEKL. Trimming removed 0 bases at V and 0 bases at J, with 9 bases between. This CDR3 contains 16 residues. The CDR3 DNA follows: TGCGCCAGCAGCCAAGATCGGGGGAGCTCCTACAATGAGCAGTTCTTC. Encoded protein: CASSQDRGSSYNEQFF.